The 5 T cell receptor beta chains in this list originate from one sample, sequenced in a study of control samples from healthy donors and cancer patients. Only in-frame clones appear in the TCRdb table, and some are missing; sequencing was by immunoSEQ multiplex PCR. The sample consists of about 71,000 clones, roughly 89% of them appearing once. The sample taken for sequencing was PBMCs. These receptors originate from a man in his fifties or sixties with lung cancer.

CDR3 coding DNA: TGTGCCAGCAGCATAGGACCCCCCTCTGGAAACACCATATATTTT. It encodes CASSIGPPSGNTIYF. The chain uses TRBV7-9 and TRBJ1-3, with D uncertain. The CDR3 has 15 amino acids. Germline loops: CDR1 SEHNR, CDR2 FQNEAQ (reference sequence). Deletions cut 5 bases from V and 0 bases from J, with 11 bases between. The full variable domain, its missing parts supplied by reference TRBV7-9 and TRBJ1-3, is DTGVSQNPRHKITKRGQNVTFRCDPISEHNRLYWYRQTLGQGPEFLTYFQNEAQLEKSRLLSDRFSAERPKGSFSTLEIQRTEQGDSAMYLCASSIGPPSGNTIYFGEGSWLTVV.

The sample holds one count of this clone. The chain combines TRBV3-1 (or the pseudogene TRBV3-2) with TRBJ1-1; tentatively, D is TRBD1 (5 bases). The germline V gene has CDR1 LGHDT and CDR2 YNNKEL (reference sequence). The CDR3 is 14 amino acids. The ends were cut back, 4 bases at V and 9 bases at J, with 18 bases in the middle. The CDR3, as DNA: TGTGCCAGCAGCCCAACGACATCGGGGGTGCAAGCTTTCTTT. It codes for CASSPTTSGVQAFF.

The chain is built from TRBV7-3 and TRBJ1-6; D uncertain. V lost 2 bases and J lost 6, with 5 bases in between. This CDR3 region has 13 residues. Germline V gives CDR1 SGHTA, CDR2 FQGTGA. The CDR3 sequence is CASSLWGNSPLHF. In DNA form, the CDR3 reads TGTGCCAGCAGCTTATGGGGTAATTCACCCCTCCACTTT.

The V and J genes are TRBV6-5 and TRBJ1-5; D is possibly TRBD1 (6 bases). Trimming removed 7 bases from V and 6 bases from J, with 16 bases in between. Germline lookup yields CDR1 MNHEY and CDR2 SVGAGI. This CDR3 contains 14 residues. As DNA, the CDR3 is TGTGCCAGCACGGGAGGGGGGGGAGGTCAGCCCCAGCATTTT. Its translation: CASTGGGGGQPQHF.

DNA for the CDR3: TGTGCCAGCAGCGCCGAACTAGCGGGGGCGACTCTAGCCAAAAACATTCAGTACTTC. It codes for CASSAELAGATLAKNIQYF. The chain uses TRBV7-4 and TRBJ2-4; TRBD2 aligns across 11 bases. Germline-derived CDR1 and CDR2 are SGHVT and SQSDAQ. With V trimmed by 5 bases and J by 0 bases, 12 bases remained unmatched. This CDR3 is built from 19 residues.